This T cell receptor beta chain is drawn from a study of patients and donors after allogeneic stem cell transplantation. Germline CDR1 and CDR2: MNHEY and SMNVEV (reference sequence). V was cut by 1 base and J by 10 bases, with 10 bases left in between. This CDR3 region has 13 residues. TCRdb independently ran MiXCR on the RT-PCR reads; one entry per CDR3 protein. The sample shows about a million distinct CDR3 sequences, under 20% of them seen only once. This sequence joins TRBV27 and TRBJ1-4; a weak D match, TRBD1 (5 bases). This receptor was taken from a human donor who was either an allogeneic HSCT recipient or a stem cell or donor lymphocyte infusion donor (not recorded which). It is not recorded whose cells these are; they may come from a transplant donor. Sample: blood, either unsorted or a sorted T cell fraction (not recorded which). CDR3 sequence: CASSLWKGTKLFF. The DNA for the CDR3 is TGTGCCAGCAGTTTATGGAAGGGGACAAAACTGTTTTTT.